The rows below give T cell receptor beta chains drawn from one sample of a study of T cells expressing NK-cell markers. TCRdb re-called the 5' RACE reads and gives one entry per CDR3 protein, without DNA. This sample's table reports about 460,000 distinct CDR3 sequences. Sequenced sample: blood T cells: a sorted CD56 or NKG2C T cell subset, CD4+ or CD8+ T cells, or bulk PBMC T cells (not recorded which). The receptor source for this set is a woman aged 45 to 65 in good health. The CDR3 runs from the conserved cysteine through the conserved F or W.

CASSQSGSYGYTF TRBJ1-2 TRBV3-1
CASSPKTSGSTDTQYF TRBJ2-3 TRBV3-1
CATSDLERAADTQYF TRBJ2-3 TRBV24-1
CSARERDLRADTQYF TRBJ2-3 TRBV20-1
CASSRPATVSSYNEQFF TRBJ2-1 TRBV6-5
CASRTGGDSNQPQHF TRBJ1-5 TRBV5-1
CASSGAGVSGELFF TRBJ2-2 TRBV9
CASTSPAGARGDNEQFF TRBJ2-1 TRBV28
CASSNIAGSEETQYF TRBJ2-5 TRBV21-1
CASSLYLGQAGYTF TRBJ1-2 TRBV12-3/TRBV12-4
CASSMTGAVGNQPQHF TRBJ1-5 TRBV27
CASSSGDGVPYEQYF TRBJ2-7 TRBV5-1
CASSWDGGQETQYF TRBJ2-5 TRBV4-1
CASSLRQGAGETQYF TRBJ2-5 TRBV7-8
CASSLASVQRRLGAFF TRBJ1-1 TRBV7-9
CASSKGLAGEEGTQYF TRBJ2-5 TRBV7-2
CASLTAANQPQHF TRBJ1-5 TRBV6-6
CASSLASPGELFF TRBJ2-2 TRBV11-2
CSARGEGGSEKLFF TRBJ1-4 TRBV20-1
CASSLYRVSSYNEQFF TRBJ2-1 TRBV5-1
CASSCKGPHKTQHQETQYF TRBJ2-5 TRBV7-4
CASSIMGLNEQFF TRBJ2-1 TRBV9
CASSQDSPWDVEQYF TRBJ2-7 TRBV3-1
CATSDTDRKAEAFF TRBJ1-1 TRBV24-1
CASSYSGEALSGNTIYF TRBJ1-3 TRBV6-5
CASSPVQGSYEQYF TRBJ2-7 TRBV27
CAWGLAAHTDTQYF TRBJ2-3 TRBV21-1
CASSLTSVLQNIQYF TRBJ2-4 TRBV7-2
CASSQEFGRETQYF TRBJ2-5 TRBV14
CSVGAPNAQYF TRBJ2-3 TRBV29-1
CSARPTGAEAFF TRBJ1-1 TRBV20-1
CASSLRAGGNTEAFF TRBJ1-1 TRBV7-8
CASSRRTESEQFF TRBJ2-1 TRBV5-1
CSAHNSGQVLDTQYF TRBJ2-3 TRBV20-1
CASGLTPDRSNEKLFF TRBJ1-4 TRBV12-5
CASSPKGQPPYEQYF TRBJ2-7 TRBV12-3/TRBV12-4
CASSLQTSSYNEQFF TRBJ2-1 TRBV5-1
CASTSNGGLAKNIQYF TRBJ2-4 TRBV12-3/TRBV12-4
CASEEGNTEAFF TRBJ1-1 TRBV28
CASSPRQVTEAFF TRBJ1-1 TRBV14
CSARIGGQYTGELFF TRBJ2-2 TRBV20-1
CASTGASSYNEQFF TRBJ2-1 TRBV28
CASSQPEITSAPDTQYF TRBJ2-3 TRBV3-1
CASSLQPGPSDQYF TRBJ2-5 TRBV11-2
CAYTGLAVNEQFF TRBJ2-1 TRBV30
CSAKPGGGTEAFF TRBJ1-1 TRBV29-1
CASSFWFMSGRRDEQFF TRBJ2-1 TRBV5-1
CASSWEGGPNTEAFF TRBJ1-1 TRBV12-3/TRBV12-4
CASSESTTDTQYF TRBJ2-3 TRBV10-1
CATSRDRVAVVPFF TRBJ2-1 TRBV15
CASSVRQWEQFF TRBJ2-1 TRBV11-3
CASSPTGLNTEAFF TRBJ1-1 TRBV5-5
CASSTGLAGSAYNEQFF TRBJ2-1 TRBV19
CASSFIYAHRAIANTGELFF TRBJ2-2 TRBV28
CASSQVSRRWDLQFF TRBJ2-1 TRBV4-1
CARGVASGRRETQYF TRBJ2-5 TRBV6-5
CSASRGRLAGTDTQYF TRBJ2-3 TRBV20-1
CASSPGLAGLPKNIQYF TRBJ2-4 TRBV5-1
CASSFGGKDSSYEQYF TRBJ2-7 TRBV5-1
CASEGSTDTQYF TRBJ2-3 TRBV7-6